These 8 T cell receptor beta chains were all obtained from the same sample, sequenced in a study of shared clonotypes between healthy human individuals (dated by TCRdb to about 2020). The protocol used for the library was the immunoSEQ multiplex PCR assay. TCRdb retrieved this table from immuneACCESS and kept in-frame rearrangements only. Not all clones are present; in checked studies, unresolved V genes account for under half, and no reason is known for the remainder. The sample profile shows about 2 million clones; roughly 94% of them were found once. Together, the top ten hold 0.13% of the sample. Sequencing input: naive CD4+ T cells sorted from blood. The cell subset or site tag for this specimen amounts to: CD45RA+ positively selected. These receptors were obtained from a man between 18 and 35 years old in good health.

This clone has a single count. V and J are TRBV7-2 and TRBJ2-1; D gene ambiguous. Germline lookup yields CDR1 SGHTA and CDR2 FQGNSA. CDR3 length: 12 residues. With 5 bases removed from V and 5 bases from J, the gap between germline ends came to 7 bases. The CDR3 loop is CASSPVDNEQFF. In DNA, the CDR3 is TGTGCCAGCAGCCCCGTGGACAATGAGCAGTTCTTC.

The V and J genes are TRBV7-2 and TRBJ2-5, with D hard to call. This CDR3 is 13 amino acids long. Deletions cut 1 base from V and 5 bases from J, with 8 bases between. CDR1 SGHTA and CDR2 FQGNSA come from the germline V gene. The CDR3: CASSLGMSETQYF. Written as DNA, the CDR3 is TGTGCCAGCAGCTTAGGAATGTCGGAGACCCAGTACTTC.

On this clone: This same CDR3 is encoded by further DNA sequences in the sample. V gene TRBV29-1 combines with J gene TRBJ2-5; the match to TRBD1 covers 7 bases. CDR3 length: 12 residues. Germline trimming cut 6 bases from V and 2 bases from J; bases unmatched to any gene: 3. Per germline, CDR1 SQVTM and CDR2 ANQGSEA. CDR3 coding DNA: TGCAGCGTCGACAGGGTTCAAGAGACCCAGTACTTC. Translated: CSVDRVQETQYF.

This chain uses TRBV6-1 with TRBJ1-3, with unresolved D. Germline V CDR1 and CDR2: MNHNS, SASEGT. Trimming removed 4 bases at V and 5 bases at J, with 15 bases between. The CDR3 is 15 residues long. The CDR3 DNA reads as TGTGCCAGCAGTGCGACCGGGCCTTACAGAAACACCATATATTTT. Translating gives CASSATGPYRNTIYF.

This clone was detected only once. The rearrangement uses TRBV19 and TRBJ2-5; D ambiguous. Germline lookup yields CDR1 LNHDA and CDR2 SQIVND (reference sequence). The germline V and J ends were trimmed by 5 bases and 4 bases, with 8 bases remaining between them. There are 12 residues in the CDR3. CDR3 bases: TGTGCCAGTAGTTTTTGGGGAGAGACCCAGTACTTC. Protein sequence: CASSFWGETQYF.

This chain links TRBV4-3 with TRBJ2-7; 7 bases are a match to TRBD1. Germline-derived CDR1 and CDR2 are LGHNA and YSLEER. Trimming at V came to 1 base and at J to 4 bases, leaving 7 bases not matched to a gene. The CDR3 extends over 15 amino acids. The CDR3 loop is CASSQGRGGFYEQYF. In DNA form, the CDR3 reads TGCGCCAGCAGCCAAGGAAGAGGGGGCTTTTACGAGCAGTACTTC.

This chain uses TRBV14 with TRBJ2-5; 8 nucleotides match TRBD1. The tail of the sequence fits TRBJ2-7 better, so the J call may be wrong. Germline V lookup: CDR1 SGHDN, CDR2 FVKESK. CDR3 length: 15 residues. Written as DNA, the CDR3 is TGTGCCAGCAGCCAAGACCGGACAGGGCTCTACGAGCAGTACTTC. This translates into CASSQDRTGLYEQYF.

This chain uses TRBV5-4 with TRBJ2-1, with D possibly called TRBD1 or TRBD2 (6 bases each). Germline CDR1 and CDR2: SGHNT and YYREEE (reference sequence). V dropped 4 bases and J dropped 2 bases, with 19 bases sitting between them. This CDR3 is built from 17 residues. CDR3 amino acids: CASSTRPGALTYNEQFF. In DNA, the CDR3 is TGTGCCAGCAGCACCAGGCCGGGGGCGCTAACCTACAATGAGCAGTTCTTC.